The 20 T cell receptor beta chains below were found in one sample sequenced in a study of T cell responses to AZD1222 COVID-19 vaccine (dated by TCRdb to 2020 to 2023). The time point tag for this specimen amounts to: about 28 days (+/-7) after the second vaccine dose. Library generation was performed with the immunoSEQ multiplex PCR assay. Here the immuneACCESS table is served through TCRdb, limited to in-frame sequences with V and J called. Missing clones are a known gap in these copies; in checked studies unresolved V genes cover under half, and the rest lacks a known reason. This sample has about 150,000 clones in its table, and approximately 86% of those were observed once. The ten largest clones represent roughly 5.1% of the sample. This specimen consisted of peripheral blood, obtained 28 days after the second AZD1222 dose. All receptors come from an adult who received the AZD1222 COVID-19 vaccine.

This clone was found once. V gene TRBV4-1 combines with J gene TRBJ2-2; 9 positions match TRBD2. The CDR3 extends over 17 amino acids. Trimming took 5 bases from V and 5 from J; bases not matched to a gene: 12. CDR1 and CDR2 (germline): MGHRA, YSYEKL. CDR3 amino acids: CASSVRAGGPGTGELFF. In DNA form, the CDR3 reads TGCGCCAGCAGCGTCCGCGCGGGGGGGCCGGGAACCGGGGAGCTGTTTTTT.

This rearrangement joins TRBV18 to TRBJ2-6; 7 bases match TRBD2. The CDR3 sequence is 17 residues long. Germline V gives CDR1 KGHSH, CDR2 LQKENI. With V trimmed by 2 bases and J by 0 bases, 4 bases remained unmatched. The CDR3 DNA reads TGTGCCAGCTCACCATTCGGGGAGGGCTCTGGGGCCAACGTCCTGACTTTC. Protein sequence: CASSPFGEGSGANVLTF. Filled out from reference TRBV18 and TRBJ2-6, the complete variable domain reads NAGVMQNPRHLVRRRGQEARLRCSPMKGHSHVYWYRQLPEEGLKFMVYLQKENIIDESGMPKERFSAEFPKEGPSILRIQQVVRGDSAAYFCASSPFGEGSGANVLTFGAGSRLTVL.

This chain's CDR3 is CASSVPTSYNSPLHF. CDR3 DNA: TGTGCCAGCAGTGTCCCCACCTCCTATAATTCACCCCTCCACTTT. The chain has TRBV28 and TRBJ1-6; no reliable D call. The length of the CDR3 is 15 residues. Trimming left V 5 bases short and J 0 bases short, with 8 bases between. Germline V lookup: CDR1 MDHEN, CDR2 SYDVKM. Drawing the rest from reference TRBV28 and TRBJ1-6, the complete variable domain is DVKVTQSSRYLVKRTGEKVFLECVQDMDHENMFWYRQDPGLGLRLIYFSYDVKMKEKGDIPEGYSVSREKKERFSLILESASTNQTSMYLCASSVPTSYNSPLHFGNGTRLTVT.

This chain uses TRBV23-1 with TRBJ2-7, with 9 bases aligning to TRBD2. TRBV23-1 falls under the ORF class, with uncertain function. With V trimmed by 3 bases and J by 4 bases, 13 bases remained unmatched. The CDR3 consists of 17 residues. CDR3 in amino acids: CASSHLDCGGGSYEQYF. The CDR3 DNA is TGCGCCAGCAGTCACCTAGACTGCGGGGGGGGGTCGTACGAGCAGTACTTC.

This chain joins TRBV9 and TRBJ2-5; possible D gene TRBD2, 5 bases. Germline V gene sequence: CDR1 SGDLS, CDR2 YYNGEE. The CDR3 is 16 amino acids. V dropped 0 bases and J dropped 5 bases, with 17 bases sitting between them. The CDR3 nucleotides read TGTGCCAGCAGCGTAGAAAGCGGCGGCTTAGGGGAGACCCAGTACTTC. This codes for CASSVESGGLGETQYF. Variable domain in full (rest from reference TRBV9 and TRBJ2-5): DSGVTQTPKHLITATGQRVTLRCSPRSGDLSVYWYQQSLDQGLQFLIQYYNGEERAKGNILERFSAQQFPDLHSELNLSSLELGDSALYFCASSVESGGLGETQYFGPGTRLLVL.

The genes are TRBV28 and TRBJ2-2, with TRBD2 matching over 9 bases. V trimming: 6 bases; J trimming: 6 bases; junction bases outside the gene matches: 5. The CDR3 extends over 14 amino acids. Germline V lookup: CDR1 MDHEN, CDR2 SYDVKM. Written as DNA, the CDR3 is TGTGCCAGCAGCCTCGCGGGGGGGCCCGGGGAGCTGTTTTTT. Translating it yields CASSLAGGPGELFF.

Here the CDR3 DNA reads TGTGCCAGCAGCCTGCTAGCGGGAGGGCCCGGGGAGCTGTTTTTT. This codes for CASSLLAGGPGELFF. The chain uses TRBV11-3 and TRBJ2-2; 12 bases line up with TRBD2. Per the germline V gene, CDR1 is SGHNT and CDR2 is YENEEA. V trimming: 5 bases; J trimming: 6 bases; junction bases outside the gene matches: 4. CDR3 size: 15 residues.

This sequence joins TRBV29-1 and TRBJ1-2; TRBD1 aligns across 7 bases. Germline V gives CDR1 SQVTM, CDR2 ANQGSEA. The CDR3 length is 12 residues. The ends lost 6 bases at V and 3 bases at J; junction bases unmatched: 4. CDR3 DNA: TGCAGCGTCACAGGGGAGGACTATGGCTACACCTTC. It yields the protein CSVTGEDYGYTF.

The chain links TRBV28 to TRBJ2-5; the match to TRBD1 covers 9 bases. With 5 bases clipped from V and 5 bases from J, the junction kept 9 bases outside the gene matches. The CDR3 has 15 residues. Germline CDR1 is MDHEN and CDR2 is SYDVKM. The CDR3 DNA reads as TGTGCCAGCAGTACGGTCGGGACAGGGCGGGAGACCCAGTACTTC. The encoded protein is CASSTVGTGRETQYF.

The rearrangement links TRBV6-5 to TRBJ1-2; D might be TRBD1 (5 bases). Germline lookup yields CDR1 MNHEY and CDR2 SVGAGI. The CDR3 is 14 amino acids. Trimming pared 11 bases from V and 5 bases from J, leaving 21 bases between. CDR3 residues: CAGASLAGYYGYTF. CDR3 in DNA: TGTGCCGGCGCGTCTTTGGCAGGGTATTATGGCTACACCTTC.

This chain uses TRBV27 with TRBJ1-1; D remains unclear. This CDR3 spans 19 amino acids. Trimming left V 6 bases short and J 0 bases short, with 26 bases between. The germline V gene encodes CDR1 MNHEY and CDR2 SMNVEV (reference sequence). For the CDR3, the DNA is TGTGCCAGCAGGGGCATGAGCGTTAATCGCCTCAGCATGAACACTGAAGCTTTCTTT. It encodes CASRGMSVNRLSMNTEAFF.

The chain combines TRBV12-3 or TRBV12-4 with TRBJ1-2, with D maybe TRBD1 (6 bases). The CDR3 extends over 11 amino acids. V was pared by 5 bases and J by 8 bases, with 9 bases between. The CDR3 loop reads CASSDRFGYTF. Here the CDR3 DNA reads TGTGCCAGCAGTGACAGGTTCGGCTACACCTTC.

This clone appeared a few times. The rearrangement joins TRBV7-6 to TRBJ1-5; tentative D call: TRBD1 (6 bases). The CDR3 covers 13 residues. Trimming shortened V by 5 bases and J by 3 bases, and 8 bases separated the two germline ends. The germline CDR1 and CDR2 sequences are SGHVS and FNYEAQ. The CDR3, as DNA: TGTGCCAGCAGCAGGGACAACAATCAGCCCCAGCATTTT. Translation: CASSRDNNQPQHF.

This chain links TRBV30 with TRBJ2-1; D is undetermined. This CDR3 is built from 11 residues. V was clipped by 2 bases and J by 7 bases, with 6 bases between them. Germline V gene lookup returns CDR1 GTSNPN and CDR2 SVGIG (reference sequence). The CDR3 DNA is TGTGCCTGGAGTTTGGCAAATGAGCAGTTCTTC. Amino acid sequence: CAWSLANEQFF.

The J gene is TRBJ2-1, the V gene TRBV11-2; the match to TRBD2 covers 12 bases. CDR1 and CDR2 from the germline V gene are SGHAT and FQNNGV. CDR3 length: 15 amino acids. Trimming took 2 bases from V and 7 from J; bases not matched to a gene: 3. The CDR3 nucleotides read TGTGCCAGCAGCTTACTAGCGGGAGGGAGGAATGAGCAGTTCTTC. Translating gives CASSLLAGGRNEQFF.

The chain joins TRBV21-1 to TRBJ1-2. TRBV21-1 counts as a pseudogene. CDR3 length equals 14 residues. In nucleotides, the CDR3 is TGTGCCAGCAGCAGAGTAGCGGGCAACTATGGCTACACCTTC. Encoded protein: CASSRVAGNYGYTF.

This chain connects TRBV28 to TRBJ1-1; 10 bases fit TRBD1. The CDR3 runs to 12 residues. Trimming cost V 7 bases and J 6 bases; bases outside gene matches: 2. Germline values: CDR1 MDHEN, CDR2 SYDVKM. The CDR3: CASIGQGAEAFF. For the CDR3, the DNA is TGTGCCAGCATAGGACAGGGGGCTGAAGCTTTCTTT.

The CDR3 DNA sequence: TGTGCCAGCACTCAGCGGGGGATGCCTGCAGATACGCAGTATTTT. This translates into CASTQRGMPADTQYF. This chain connects TRBV5-6 to TRBJ2-3; TRBD2 matches 8 bases. The CDR3 spans 15 residues. Germline CDR1 SGHDT, CDR2 YYEEEE. V was pared by 6 bases and J by 4 bases, with 10 bases of the junction left unmatched.

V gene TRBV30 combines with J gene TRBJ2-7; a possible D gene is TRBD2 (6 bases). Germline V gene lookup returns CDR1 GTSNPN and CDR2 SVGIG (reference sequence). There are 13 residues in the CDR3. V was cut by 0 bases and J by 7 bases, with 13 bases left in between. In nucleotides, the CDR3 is TGTGCCTGGAGTGTCGTTAGCGGCGGTGAGCAGTACTTC. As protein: CAWSVVSGGEQYF.

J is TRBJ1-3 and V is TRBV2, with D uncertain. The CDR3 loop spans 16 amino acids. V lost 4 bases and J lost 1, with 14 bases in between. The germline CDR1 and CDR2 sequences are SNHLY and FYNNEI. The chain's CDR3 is CASSAAWGGSGNTIYF. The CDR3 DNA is TGTGCCAGCAGTGCAGCGTGGGGAGGATCTGGAAACACCATATATTTT.